Shown below are 25 T cell receptor beta chains from a single sample sequenced in a study of T cell repertoires in cytomegalovirus infection. These TCRs' antigens remain unknown. In TCRdb, the reads were re-called with MiXCR into one record per CDR3 protein. The sample lists roughly 990,000 distinct CDR3 sequences, roughly 30% occurring once. Sequenced here: cultured CD8+ T cells from PBMCs, sampled from culture after CMV antigen stimulation. The receptors were gathered from a human donor in good health (CMV status not recorded). Some clones in this sample may be carry-over from other donors' samples.

The CDR3 loop reads CSVGGNNEQFF. CDR3 DNA: TGCAGCGTTGGCGGGAACAATGAGCAGTTCTTC. The rearrangement uses TRBV29-1 and TRBJ2-1, with a tentative D call TRBD2 (6 bases). The germline CDR1 and CDR2 sequences are SQVTM and ANQGSEA. The germline V and J ends were trimmed by 4 bases and 5 bases, with 6 bases remaining between them. The CDR3 has 11 residues.

This clonotype occurred a few times. This chain joins TRBV6-2 or TRBV6-3 and TRBJ2-1; D may be TRBD1 (6 bases). The germline V gene encodes CDR1 MNHEY and CDR2 SVGEGT. The CDR3 has 13 amino acids. V dropped 5 bases and J dropped 12 bases, with 17 bases sitting between them. In DNA form, the CDR3 reads TGTGCCAGCAGTCATGGACAGACCGCGGGGCAGTTCTTC. Protein product: CASSHGQTAGQFF.

The chain links TRBV18 to TRBJ2-2, with D unresolved. The germline V gene has CDR1 KGHSH and CDR2 LQKENI. V was trimmed by 0 bases and J by 0 bases, leaving 8 bases between them. The CDR3 covers 16 residues. The CDR3 DNA reads as TGTGCCAGCTCACCACCTGCCAGCGCGAACACCGGGGAGCTGTTTTTT. Translated: CASSPPASANTGELFF.

This clonotype was observed a few times. This chain connects TRBV6-5 to TRBJ2-7, with a possible D match to TRBD2 (6 bases). This CDR3 has 13 amino acids. In germline, CDR1 is MNHEY, CDR2 SVGAGI. V lost 0 bases and J lost 6, with 9 bases in between. The CDR3 region is CASSYSRGGEQYV. The CDR3 nucleotides read TGTGCCAGCAGTTACTCGAGGGGAGGCGAGCAGTACGTC.

V usage is TRBV27 and J usage is TRBJ1-5; no definite D call. Trimming took off 2 bases at V and 3 bases at J, with 8 bases between the two ends. The CDR3 has 14 residues. Germline loops: CDR1 MNHEY, CDR2 SMNVEV (reference sequence). The CDR3 nucleotides read TGTGCCAGCAGTTTAGGCACTCACAATCAGCCCCAGCATTTT. Protein: CASSLGTHNQPQHF.

The gene calls are TRBV18 and TRBJ2-3; D uncertain. The length of the CDR3 is 14 residues. Trimming took off 6 bases at V and 14 bases at J, with 24 bases between the two ends. Germline loops: CDR1 KGHSH, CDR2 LQKENI. The CDR3 is CASSPIPASQGMYF. CDR3 DNA: TGTGCCAGCTCGCCTATCCCAGCGAGCCAAGGGATGTATTTT.

The chain combines TRBV4-1 with TRBJ2-5, with TRBD2 matching over 9 bases. The germline CDR1 and CDR2 sequences are MGHRA and YSYEKL. The V gene end was trimmed by 0 bases and the J gene end by 2 bases; junction bases not matched to a gene: 4. This CDR3 is 16 amino acids long. This CDR3 is CASSQDVSGGQETQYF. DNA for the CDR3: TGCGCCAGCAGCCAAGATGTTAGCGGGGGACAAGAGACCCAGTACTTC.

This chain links TRBV12-3 or TRBV12-4 with TRBJ1-5; the D gene is possibly TRBD1 (6 bases). The CDR3 is 13 residues long. V lost 3 bases, J lost 5 bases, and 8 bases lay in between. CDR3 sequence (DNA): TGTGCCAGCAGTTTGGACAGCTATCAGCCCCAGCATTTT. It specifies CASSLDSYQPQHF.

This sequence joins TRBV19 and TRBJ1-5; D gene ambiguous. Germline values: CDR1 LNHDA, CDR2 SQIVND (reference sequence). This CDR3 has 14 residues. V lost 2 bases, J lost 3 bases, and 8 bases lay in between. CDR3 amino acids: CASSIRSYNQPQHF. The CDR3 DNA follows: TGTGCCAGTAGTATAAGGTCATACAATCAGCCCCAGCATTTT.

Only a few counts were recorded for this clonotype. V gene TRBV9 combines with J gene TRBJ2-1, with 10 bases lining up with TRBD2. The V gene's germline CDR1 is SGDLS and CDR2 YYNGEE. Trimming at V came to 0 bases and at J to 4 bases, leaving 10 bases not matched to a gene. There are 18 residues in the CDR3. CDR3 DNA: TGTGCCAGCAGCGTAGCAGCCCTAGCGGGGGATCTTTACAATGAGCAGTTCTTC. Residues: CASSVAALAGDLYNEQFF.

This clonotype has only a few counts. The chain links TRBV27 to TRBJ2-4, with 7 bases lining up with TRBD2. This CDR3 comprises 15 residues. Germline trimming cut 3 bases from V and 6 bases from J; bases unmatched to any gene: 8. CDR1 is MNHEY and CDR2 is SMNVEV in the germline V gene (reference sequence). CDR3 protein: CASSFLGGLGNIQYF. The CDR3, as DNA: TGTGCCAGCAGTTTCCTGGGAGGGTTAGGAAACATTCAGTACTTC.

This clonotype was observed at least ten times. CDR3 DNA sequence: TGTGCCAGCAGTTTAGGAGGGACAGGGGCCTTTGGAAACACCATATATTTT. It yields the protein CASSLGGTGAFGNTIYF. This chain joins TRBV12-3 or TRBV12-4 and TRBJ1-3; 10 positions match TRBD1. The CDR3 is made up of 17 amino acids. V dropped 1 base and J dropped 3; count of bases not matched to a gene: 6.

The chain is built from TRBV6-1 and TRBJ2-7; 7 bases are shared with TRBD1. CDR3 length: 16 residues. Germline loops: CDR1 MNHNS, CDR2 SASEGT. The ends lost 3 bases at V and 2 bases at J; junction bases unmatched: 10. The CDR3 DNA follows: TGTGCCAGCAGTGATGAACAAGGGACAGCAGCCTACGAGCAGTACTTC. Protein: CASSDEQGTAAYEQYF.

Points on this clonotype: A much larger clone lies one base from this, so it may be a read error. The V call is TRBV6-4, the J call TRBJ2-3; TRBD2 is a possible D gene (6 bases). CDR1 and CDR2 from the germline V gene are MRHNA and SNTAGT. CDR3 length: 15 residues. Between the trimmed V and J ends, which lost 0 bases and 1 base, there was a span of 8 bases. The CDR3 is CASSDSWGGTDTQYF. CDR3 nucleotides: TGTGCCAGCAGTGACTCGTGGGGGGGCACAGATACGCAGTATTTT.

The chain combines TRBV2 with TRBJ2-1, with TRBD2 identical over 15 bases. Germline CDR1 is SNHLY and CDR2 is FYNNEI. The CDR3 extends over 17 amino acids. Trimming took 3 bases from V and 5 from J; bases not matched to a gene: 5. This chain's CDR3 is CASSDLGLAGGHNEQFF. CDR3 coding DNA: TGTGCCAGCAGTGATTTGGGACTAGCGGGGGGTCACAATGAGCAGTTCTTC.

This sequence joins TRBV7-8 and TRBJ1-4; D is perhaps TRBD1 (6 bases). The CDR3 runs to 16 residues. With 4 bases removed from V and 8 bases from J, the gap between germline ends came to 20 bases. CDR1 SGHVS and CDR2 FQNEAQ come from the germline V gene. The CDR3 loop reads CASSSPGGGRREKLFF. CDR3 bases: TGTGCCAGCAGCTCACCTGGCGGGGGGCGGAGGGAAAAACTGTTTTTT. The full variable domain, in which reference TRBV7-8 and TRBJ1-4 provide the parts outside the CDR3, is GAGVSQSPRYKVAKRGQDVALRCDPISGHVSLFWYQQALGQGPEFLTYFQNEAQLDKSGLPSDRFFAERPEGSVSTLKIQRTQQEDSAVYLCASSSPGGGRREKLFFGSGTQLSVL.

There are a few counts of this clonotype. The gene calls are TRBV18 and TRBJ2-5, with a tentative D call TRBD2 (5 bases). Trimming stripped 3 bases from V and 1 base from J, with 18 bases between. CDR3 length: 17 amino acids. Germline values: CDR1 KGHSH, CDR2 LQKENI. CDR3 coding DNA: TGTGCCAGCTCACCCGTGGATGGGGAGCGATTCCAAGAGACCCAGTACTTC. Translating gives CASSPVDGERFQETQYF. Based on the CDR3 plus reference TRBV18 and TRBJ2-5, the full variable domain is NAGVMQNPRHLVRRRGQEARLRCSPMKGHSHVYWYRQLPEEGLKFMVYLQKENIIDESGMPKERFSAEFPKEGPSILRIQQVVRGDSAAYFCASSPVDGERFQETQYFGPGTRLLVL.

The rearrangement joins TRBV14 to TRBJ2-7; no definite D call. Germline V CDR1 and CDR2: SGHDN, FVKESK. This CDR3 spans 12 amino acids. The ends were cut back, 4 bases at V and 2 bases at J, with 6 bases in the middle. CDR3 coding DNA: TGTGCCAGCAGCCTAACCCCCTACGAGCAGTACGTC. Its protein product is CASSLTPYEQYV.

The chain carries TRBV5-4 and TRBJ2-2; either TRBD1 or TRBD2 may fit D (5 bases each). The germline V gene encodes CDR1 SGHNT and CDR2 YYREEE (reference sequence). The V end was cut by 4 bases, the J end by 0 bases, with 13 bases between. The length of the CDR3 is 16 residues. The CDR3 loop reads CASSRPGPANTGELFF. The CDR3 DNA reads TGTGCCAGCAGCCGCCCGGGGCCCGCGAACACCGGGGAGCTGTTTTTT. Based on the CDR3 plus reference TRBV5-4 and TRBJ2-2, the full variable domain is ETGVTQSPTHLIKTRGQQVTLRCSSQSGHNTVSWYQQALGQGPQFIFQYYREEENGRGNFPPRFSGLQFPNYSSELNVNALELDDSALYLCASSRPGPANTGELFFGEGSRLTVL.

This clonotype came up a few times. The chain couples TRBV10-3 to TRBJ2-6; D ambiguous. Germline CDR1 and CDR2: ENHRY and SYGVKD. The CDR3 runs 14 residues. V lost 3 bases and J lost 0, with 3 bases in between. The CDR3 region has the DNA TGTGCCATCAGTGACAGCTCTGGGGCCAACGTCCTGACTTTC. Protein: CAISDSSGANVLTF.

There are many counts of this clonotype. J is TRBJ1-5 and V is TRBV7-2; perhaps TRBD1 as D (5 bases). The CDR3 runs 14 residues. Germline values: CDR1 SGHTA, CDR2 FQGNSA. Trimming removed 5 bases from V and 6 bases from J, with 14 bases in between. CDR3 bases: TGTGCCAGCAGCGTCACAGGATTCGCTCAGCCCCAGCATTTT. Translating gives CASSVTGFAQPQHF.

The chain joins TRBV4-2 to TRBJ2-5, with no clear D. Germline lookup yields CDR1 LGHNA and CDR2 YNFKEQ. The germline V and J ends were trimmed by 1 base and 7 bases, with 16 bases remaining between them. This CDR3 contains 15 residues. In DNA form, the CDR3 reads TGTGCCAGCAGCCAAGTAGGTGGCCCTTCGGGGACCCAGTACTTC. Amino acids: CASSQVGGPSGTQYF.

Note on this clonotype: One junction end does not reproduce the germline sequence, and a read error may be involved. This chain links TRBV5-1 with TRBJ2-7; 7 bases fit TRBD1. The germline CDR1 and CDR2 sequences are SGHRS and YFSETQ. CDR3 length equals 14 residues. As DNA, the CDR3 is TGCGCCACCAGCCCTGGGACAGCCTCCTACGAGCAGTACTTC. Its translation: CATSPGTASYEQYF.

There are a few counts of this clonotype. This chain links TRBV10-3 with TRBJ1-1, with D hard to call. Trimming shortened V by 6 bases and J by 0 bases, and 8 bases separated the two germline ends. This CDR3 has 13 residues. CDR1 and CDR2 (germline): ENHRY, SYGVKD. The CDR3 is CAISMTVNTEAFF. The CDR3 nucleotides are TGTGCCATCAGCATGACGGTGAACACTGAAGCTTTCTTT.

The chain employs TRBV13 and TRBJ2-5; TRBD2 might be the D (6 bases). The CDR3 is 16 amino acids. V lost 5 bases, J lost 5 bases, and 21 bases lay in between. Germline V gives CDR1 PRHDT, CDR2 FYEKMQ (reference sequence). In DNA, the CDR3 is TGTGCCAGCAGCCTAAGGGCTAGCGCGTTTCGGGAGACCCAGTACTTC. Encoded protein: CASSLRASAFRETQYF.